The clone carrying this TCR beta chain has ten or more counts. The antigen is not known. Clones were read by immunoSEQ multiplex PCR, and TCRdb kept only the in-frame ones, dropping some. Of about 990,000 clones listed, around 78% were seen once; the top ten hold 0.55% to 0.7%. The entry originates in a study of shared clonotypes between healthy human individuals. Study findings and constraints: Incomplete sequencing of sorted subsets was indicated by rarefaction despite large depth. Against clonotypes common to all four donors, non-shared ones had lower generation probabilities.

CDR1 is SEHNR, CDR2 FQNEAQ, per germline (reference sequence). The V gene lost 5 bases and the J gene lost 6 bases, with 17 bases spanning the gap. The CDR3 has 14 amino acids. This rearrangement joins TRBV7-9 to TRBJ2-7; no definite D call. The clonotype was recovered from a man in his late teens or twenties in good health. Some clones in this sample may be carry-over from other donors' samples. Material for sequencing was memory CD4+ T cells from PBMCs. Subset described: CD45RA-negative fraction. CDR3 bases: TGTGCCAGCAGCCGAAGTCTCGAGTCGTCCGAGCAGTACTTC. Translating gives CASSRSLESSEQYF.